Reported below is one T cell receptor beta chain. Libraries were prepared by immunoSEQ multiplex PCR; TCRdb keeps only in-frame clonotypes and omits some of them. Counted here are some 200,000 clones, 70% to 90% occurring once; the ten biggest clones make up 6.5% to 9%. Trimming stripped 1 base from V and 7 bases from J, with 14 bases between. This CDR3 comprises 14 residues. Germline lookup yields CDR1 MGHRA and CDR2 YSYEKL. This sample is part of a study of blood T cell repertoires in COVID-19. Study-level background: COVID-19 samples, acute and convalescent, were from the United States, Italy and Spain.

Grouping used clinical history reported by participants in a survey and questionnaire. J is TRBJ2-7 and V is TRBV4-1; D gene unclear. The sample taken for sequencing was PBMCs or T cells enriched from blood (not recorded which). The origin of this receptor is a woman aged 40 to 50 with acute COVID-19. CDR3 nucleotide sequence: TGCGCCAGCAGCCAAGCCTCAGGCCGACCGGAGCAGTACTTC. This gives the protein CASSQASGRPEQYF.